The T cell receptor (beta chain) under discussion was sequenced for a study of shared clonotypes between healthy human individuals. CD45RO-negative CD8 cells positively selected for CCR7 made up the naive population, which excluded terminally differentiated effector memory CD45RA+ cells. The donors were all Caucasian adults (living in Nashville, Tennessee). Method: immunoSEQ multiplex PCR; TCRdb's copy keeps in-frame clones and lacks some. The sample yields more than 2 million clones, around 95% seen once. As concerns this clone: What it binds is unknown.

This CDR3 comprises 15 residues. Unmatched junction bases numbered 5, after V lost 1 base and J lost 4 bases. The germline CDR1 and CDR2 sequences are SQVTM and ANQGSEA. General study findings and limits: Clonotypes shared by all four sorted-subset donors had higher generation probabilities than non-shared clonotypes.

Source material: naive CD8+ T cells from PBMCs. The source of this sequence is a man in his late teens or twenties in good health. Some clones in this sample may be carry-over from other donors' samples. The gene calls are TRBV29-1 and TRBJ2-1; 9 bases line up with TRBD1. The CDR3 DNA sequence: TGCAGCGTTGAAGGGCTGGACAGGGGATACAATGAGCAGTTCTTC. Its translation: CSVEGLDRGYNEQFF.